Each of the 22 T cell receptor beta chains below was sequenced from the same sample in a study of hypomethylating agent response in myelodysplastic syndrome. Here immunoSEQ multiplex PCR was the method, and the copy in TCRdb shows in-frame clones only, minus some. The repertoire consists of around 5,000 clones, with about 80% occurring once and the leading ten covering around 17%. The specimen comprised bone marrow, sampled before or after starting hypomethylating agent treatment for myelodysplastic syndrome (not recorded which). These TCRs come from a human donor with myelodysplastic syndrome.

V gene TRBV4-3 combines with J gene TRBJ1-2; a weak D match, TRBD1 (5 bases). CDR3 size: 15 residues. CDR1 LGHNA and CDR2 YSLEER come from the germline V gene. Trimming took 4 bases from V and 8 from J, leaving 20 bases between them. CDR3 in amino acids: CASSLLKGRERGYTF. For the CDR3, the DNA is TGCGCCAGCAGCCTTTTAAAGGGACGGGAACGAGGCTACACCTTC.

The genes are TRBV11-3 and TRBJ1-6, with TRBD1 identical over 7 bases. Trimming took 1 base from V and 7 from J; bases not matched to a gene: 4. The CDR3 spans 15 residues. The germline CDR1 and CDR2 sequences are SGHNT and YENEEA. The CDR3 nucleotides are TGTGCCAGCAGCTTAGCGACAGGGAGGAATTCACCCCTCCACTTT. It is translated as CASSLATGRNSPLHF. The full variable domain, in which reference TRBV11-3 and TRBJ1-6 provide the parts outside the CDR3, is EAGVVQSPRYKIIEKKQPVAFWCNPISGHNTLYWYLQNLGQGPELLIRYENEEAVDDSQLPKDRFSAERLKGVDSTLKIQPAELGDSAVYLCASSLATGRNSPLHFGNGTRLTVT.

J is TRBJ1-1 and V is TRBV27; tentatively, D is TRBD1 (5 bases). The CDR3 is 12 residues long. The germline gives CDR1 MNHEY, CDR2 SMNVEV (reference sequence). The V end lost 6 bases, the J end lost 5 bases, and 10 bases lay between the germline ends. The CDR3 nucleotides read TGTGCCAGCAGCCCCGGGGGGACTGAAGCTTTCTTT. It translates to CASSPGGTEAFF.

The chain recombines TRBV6-1 with TRBJ2-7; possibly TRBD1 or TRBD2 for D (5 bases each). V lost 0 bases to trimming and J lost 7 bases, with 16 bases between them. The CDR3 is 15 amino acids. Germline-derived CDR1 and CDR2 are MNHNS and SASEGT. The CDR3 DNA reads TGTGCCAGCAGTGAAGCGCTTGAGGGGCCAAGGGAGCAGTACTTC. This sequence encodes CASSEALEGPREQYF.

This chain uses TRBV13 with TRBJ2-5; 8 bases map to TRBD1. Trimming took 0 bases from V and 4 from J; bases not matched to a gene: 7. The germline V gene encodes CDR1 PRHDT and CDR2 FYEKMQ (reference sequence). This CDR3 region has 16 residues. CDR3 residues: CASSLGRTGPRETQYF. The DNA of the CDR3 is TGTGCCAGCAGCTTAGGGAGGACAGGGCCGAGAGAGACCCAGTACTTC.

The chain couples TRBV7-6 to TRBJ2-1; D perhaps matches TRBD2 (5 bases). From germline, CDR1 is SGHVS and CDR2 FNYEAQ. The CDR3 contains 15 residues. Trimming took 1 base from V and 5 from J, leaving 12 bases between them. The CDR3 sequence: CASSLGMGADNEQFF. Here the CDR3 DNA reads TGTGCCAGCAGCTTAGGGATGGGAGCCGACAATGAGCAGTTCTTC.

The rearrangement uses TRBV11-2 and TRBJ2-7; 9 bases fit TRBD1. V gave up 6 bases and J gave up 6 bases; unmatched junction bases: 9. The CDR3 consists of 14 residues. In germline, CDR1 is SGHAT, CDR2 FQNNGV. The CDR3 DNA is TGTGCCAGCAGGCGGCCGGGACAGGGTACCGAGCAGTACTTC. Translated, it gives CASRRPGQGTEQYF.

The chain joins TRBV5-6 to TRBJ2-7; weak D call: TRBD2 (6 bases). CDR3 length equals 15 residues. The V and J ends lost 4 bases and 0 bases respectively, with 14 bases between them. CDR1 and CDR2 from the germline V gene are SGHDT and YYEEEE. CDR3 sequence (DNA): TGTGCCAGCAGCGGGACGGAGGGGAGCTCCTACGAGCAGTACTTC. As protein: CASSGTEGSSYEQYF.

This clone appeared a few times. This CDR3 reads CASSGGTVSYEQYF. CDR3 bases: TGCGCCAGCAGTGGCGGCACCGTATCCTACGAGCAGTACTTC. This chain joins TRBV5-1 and TRBJ2-7; D not certain. CDR3 size: 14 residues. Trimming left V 5 bases short and J 1 base short, with 13 bases between. Germline CDR1 SGHRS, CDR2 YFSETQ.

V usage is TRBV5-1 and J usage is TRBJ2-7, with 8 bases lining up with TRBD2. Germline CDR1 is SGHRS and CDR2 is YFSETQ. This CDR3 has 16 residues. V shed 1 base, J shed 7 bases, and the junction held 13 bases outside the gene matches. The CDR3 DNA follows: TGCGCCAGCAGCTTGTCGGGCGGGGGGATGAGGTATGAGCAGTACTTC. This sequence encodes CASSLSGGGMRYEQYF.

The J gene is TRBJ1-6, the V gene TRBV5-6; no definite D call. Germline assignment: CDR1 SGHDT and CDR2 YYEEEE. CDR3 size: 13 residues. V was shortened by 0 bases and J by 7 bases, with 5 bases between the two germline ends. The CDR3 region is CASSLESNSPLHF. The CDR3 DNA sequence: TGTGCCAGCAGCTTGGAGTCAAATTCACCCCTCCACTTT.

The chain combines TRBV29-1 with TRBJ2-2; tentative D call: TRBD2 (5 bases). V was shortened by 6 bases and J by 5 bases, with 22 bases between the two germline ends. CDR1 is SQVTM, CDR2 ANQGSEA, per germline. This CDR3 contains 16 residues. CDR3 in amino acids: CSVRSSPLAQTGELFF. The CDR3, as DNA: TGCAGCGTCCGGTCGTCTCCTCTAGCCCAAACCGGGGAGCTGTTTTTT.

The rearrangement joins TRBV2 to TRBJ2-3; TRBD2 might be the D (5 bases). CDR1 is SNHLY and CDR2 is FYNNEI in the germline V gene. The CDR3 consists of 14 residues. Trimming shortened V by 5 bases and J by 7 bases, and 16 bases separated the two germline ends. The CDR3 DNA sequence: TGTGCCAGCAGTCCGTCAGACCCGGGATATACGCAGTATTTT. Translation: CASSPSDPGYTQYF.

The chain employs TRBV7-2 and TRBJ2-7; D is uncertain. Germline CDR1 SGHTA, CDR2 FQGNSA. V was trimmed by 1 base and J by 0 bases, leaving 4 bases between them. CDR3 size: 13 residues. The DNA of the CDR3 is TGTGCCAGCAGCTTAGAGTCCTCCTACGAGCAGTACTTC. This sequence encodes CASSLESSYEQYF.

The genes are TRBV9 and TRBJ2-1, with 8 nucleotides matching TRBD2. The V gene's germline CDR1 is SGDLS and CDR2 YYNGEE. The junction had 15 bases not matched to a gene; V was cut back by 2 bases and J by 8 bases. This CDR3 comprises 17 residues. The CDR3 DNA reads as TGTGCCAGCAGCGTTGACCCACCGGGACTAGTATCCGATGAGCAGTTCTTC. Protein sequence: CASSVDPPGLVSDEQFF.

The CDR3 spells CASSLSGGGYNEQFF. The CDR3 bases are TGTGCCAGCAGCTTAAGCGGGGGGGGATACAATGAGCAGTTCTTC. The chain recombines TRBV5-4 with TRBJ2-1; 10 bases are a match to TRBD2. The CDR3 extends over 15 amino acids. Germline V lookup: CDR1 SGHNT, CDR2 YYREEE (reference sequence). V shed 2 bases, J shed 4 bases, and the junction held 3 bases outside the gene matches.

The rearrangement joins TRBV11-3 to TRBJ1-1; the match to TRBD1 covers 9 bases. This CDR3 spans 16 amino acids. Germline values: CDR1 SGHNT, CDR2 YENEEA. Trimming took 7 bases from V and 2 from J; bases not matched to a gene: 11. This CDR3 reads CASTRGTGGHNTEAFF. The DNA for the CDR3 is TGTGCCAGCACTCGGGGAACAGGGGGCCACAACACTGAAGCTTTCTTT.

The CDR3 DNA is TGTGCCAGCAGTTACGACAGGGGCTACGGCTACACCTTC. Residues: CASSYDRGYGYTF. The V and J genes are TRBV27 and TRBJ1-2, with 8 bases identical to TRBD1. The CDR3 runs 13 residues. Germline CDR1 reads MNHEY; CDR2 reads SMNVEV (reference sequence). The ends lost 4 bases at V and 8 bases at J; junction bases unmatched: 6.

The chain couples TRBV11-2 to TRBJ2-3; D might be TRBD1 or TRBD2, each matching 5 bases. CDR1 SGHAT and CDR2 FQNNGV come from the germline V gene. V dropped 4 bases and J dropped 4 bases, with 15 bases sitting between them. The CDR3 extends over 15 amino acids. CDR3 sequence (DNA): TGTGCCAGCAGCTCGTATGGGGGATCGGCAGATACGCAGTATTTT. Protein sequence: CASSSYGGSADTQYF.

The chain joins TRBV6-6 to TRBJ1-3, with 8 bases lining up with TRBD1. The V gene end was trimmed by 7 bases and the J gene end by 0 bases; junction bases not matched to a gene: 2. The CDR3 is made up of 14 amino acids. From germline, CDR1 is MNHNY and CDR2 SVGAGI (reference sequence). The CDR3 nucleotides read TGTGCCAGCAATACAGGGGGCTCTGGAAACACCATATATTTT. It translates to CASNTGGSGNTIYF.

This rearrangement joins TRBV13 to TRBJ1-3; D not certain. CDR3 length equals 18 residues. Germline loops: CDR1 PRHDT, CDR2 FYEKMQ (reference sequence). V was trimmed by 4 bases and J by 0 bases, leaving 19 bases between them. CDR3 residues: CASSSEEGLASSGNTIYF. The CDR3, as DNA: TGTGCCAGCAGCTCAGAGGAGGGATTGGCCAGCTCTGGAAACACCATATATTTT.

The CDR3 region has the DNA TGCGCCAGCAGTGATTCCGGGGAGCTGTTTTTT. This encodes CASSDSGELFF. This chain links TRBV10-1 with TRBJ2-2; D unclear. This CDR3 is 11 amino acids long. Deletions cut 3 bases from V and 6 bases from J, with 2 bases between. Germline V gene lookup returns CDR1 WNHNN and CDR2 SYGVQD (reference sequence).